What follows describes a single T cell receptor beta chain. No cognate antigen has been identified for it. Per-base quality was not reported, and no clone a single base away is much larger than it. The cohort consisted of approximately 670 healthy bone marrow donors. At the time of sampling, every cohort member was nominally healthy, though immune exposures that went unrecorded were likely present. The donor tested CMV seronegative and was one of the 352 seronegative cohort members. Each donor provided a peripheral blood sample, and peripheral blood mononuclear cells were used for TCR beta sequencing. The Qiagen DNeasy Blood Extraction Kit was used to extract genomic DNA from the blood cell samples. The library was prepared using the immunoSEQ multiplex PCR assay. A mixture of 60 forward primers for TCR Vbeta segments and 13 reverse primers for TCR Jbeta segments was used in the multiplex PCR. The CDR3 region of rearranged TCR beta genes was amplified from genomic DNA with a multiplex PCR assay. The Illumina HiSeq System was used to sequence the amplified TCR beta libraries as 87-base-pair reads. The paper's data handling went like this. Across the 670 or so repertoires, a later analysis counted about 81 million unique TCR beta chains, 9.5 million to 12 million of which were shared by at least two donors. A nearest-neighbor algorithm error-corrected the raw reads and collapsed the reads into unique sequences, merging closely related sequences to remove PCR and sequencing errors. CDR3 sequences were aligned to IMGT reference sequences to assign V, D and J gene segments. For a sequence to be retained, a match of at least six nucleotides was required to both a V gene segment and a J gene segment. A rearrangement counted as productive if the CDR3 had no stop codons and remained in frame with V and J, and every other rearrangement counted as non-productive. Following IMGT convention, CDR3 was defined as the stretch from the second conserved V-encoded cysteine up to the conserved J-encoded phenylalanine. The earlier analysis of some 600 of the donors excluded sequences that lacked an unambiguous match to a single V gene segment. In an earlier analysis of roughly 600 of the donors, a V segment was called functional when productive rearrangements were above 56.7%, and segregating when the standard deviation between donors exceeded 5%. A statistical classification framework was developed to diagnose cytomegalovirus status using the catalog of TCR beta chain sequences. V and J gene assignment, in a later analysis, came from comparing TCR nucleotide sequences with IMGT/GENE-DB human TR gene sequences. The TCRdist pipeline was used in a later analysis to assign CDR3 sequences and most-parsimonious VDJ recombination scenarios. In a later analysis, every TCR beta chain was defined by the combination of its CDR3 amino acid sequence and its V-gene family, and reads without a unique V-gene family were dropped. A later analysis removed 550 to 700 highly shared, low-generation-probability nucleotide sequences to deal with suspected cross-contamination and a sequencing artifact. For each public chain, a later analysis derived a clonal expansion index from normalized ranks of inferred template counts within each repertoire. A later analysis computed generation probabilities with a VDJ recombination model fitted to out-of-frame rearrangements, and checked the results against IGoR. In a later analysis, TCR-TCR, TCR-HLA and TCR-CMV co-occurrence was scored with hypergeometric tests, and a repertoire-size bias correction was applied to TCR pairs. In a later analysis, false discovery rates were estimated by permuting HLA or CMV assignments 20 times. In a later analysis, co-occurring TCRs were grouped using DBSCAN, with TCRdist sequence similarity added in when clustering inside HLA-allele-positive subsets. Repertoires with fewer than 30,000 or more than 120,000 public chains were left out of co-occurrence clustering, as were a handful of repertoires with anomalous nucleotide sharing. In its TCRdb copy, this immuneACCESS table keeps in-frame sequences only and misses some clones. Where compared with another copy, unresolved V genes explain less than half of these, and the others have no known cause. The DNA gave D and trimming, while V, J and clone size come from that table. Across this sample there are roughly 150,000 clones, with roughly 85% seen only once. The top ten constitute approximately 1.3% of the sample.

Taken from cysteine to phenylalanine, the CDR3 has 12 residues. Just CDR3 DNA is preserved here, 36 bases in frame from base 1. Cut back by 1 base and 5 bases, the V and J ends lie 6 bases apart. From the germline V gene (reference sequence), CDR1 is SGHAT and CDR2 is FQDESV. These data come from a study of cytomegalovirus exposure and HLA in healthy donors (dated by TCRdb to about 2017). With regard to the full study: In an earlier analysis of under 750 of the donors, approximately 300 Gb of sequence data and approximately 120 million unique TCR beta sequences from 180 million or so T cells were reported. To predict cytomegalovirus infection status, the study brought together high-throughput TCR immunosequencing, statistical association of individual TCRs with disease status, and machine learning. Alongside the repertoire data, information on donor age, sex, ethnicity and CMV serostatus was compiled. Among several hundred genotyped donors of the cohort, an average of approximately 240,000 unique TCR beta nucleotide sequences was sequenced per donor, of which 15% to 20% were non-productive. The study used immunosequencing to profile the T cell repertoires of approximately 650 subjects and linked those repertoires to cytomegalovirus serostatus. In an earlier analysis of 550 to 700 of the donors, high-throughput TCR beta sequencing was used to judge whether each TCR beta V gene segment behaved as functional or pseudogenic. All discovery cohort repertoires had been generated using a single sequencing platform. Besides the first cohort of some 670 subjects, a separate validation cohort made up of over a hundred different subjects was used. Both class I and class II loci were covered by HLA typing, at four-digit resolution. An early release covering 550 to 700 HLA-typed donors comprised roughly 300 gigabases of sequencing data and some 79 million unique TCR sequences. The study aimed to test whether signatures of past pathogen exposure could be identified by cataloging public T cell receptors. Of the 398 genotyped donors, 65% to 90% were placed in the genetic ancestry cluster associated with self-reported Caucasian donors. The later analysis used no new phenotypic data to find candidate immune exposures, relying instead on TCR beta sequences and their occurrence across donors. Five DR-DQ haplotypes were handled as single units for association and clustering, since linkage in the cohort was strong. In a later analysis, previously published TCR beta repertoires from about 640 donors were re-analyzed and high-resolution HLA genotyping was added so that TCR occurrence patterns could be studied. A later genetic analysis took genome-wide SNP genotypes for about three fifths of the roughly 700 donors and used that subset as a discovery cohort. The number of donors typed differed by locus, with 629-630 for A, B, C, DRB1 and DQB1, more than 500 for DQA1, under 610 for DPA1, and under 490 for DPB1. Here is what the overall study found, with its caveats: In a later analysis, HLA-associated TCR beta chains showed more clonal expansion and lower generation probabilities than non-associated chains that were equally common. When HLA alleles, especially DR and DQ, strongly co-occurred, attributing TCR associations to individual alleles was difficult. A few of the identified cytomegalovirus-associated TCR beta chains were confirmed in vitro to be specific for cytomegalovirus antigens. A later genetic analysis reported fewer N-insertions in productive TCRs among donors in an Asian-associated ancestry cluster than the roughly 700-donor mean. In a later analysis, TCR association rates were found to vary across HLA loci, with the most associated TCRs seen for DRB1 alleles and the fewest for HLA-C alleles. Most TCR sequences were seen in very few donors, while some public TCRs were found in many individuals. A group of highly shared sequence variants was considered likely to be a technical artifact of the sequencing pipeline. Because counts were too low, seventeen rarely observed V segments, including chromosome 9 orphons, were left out of the earlier analysis of roughly 600 of the donors. A further reported finding was that TCR beta sequences accurately predicted the HLA-A and HLA-B alleles for most subjects in the first cohort. In a later analysis, several top co-occurrence clusters were reported to appear linked to parvovirus B19, influenza, CMV and Epstein-Barr virus. Cytomegalovirus status was reported to be diagnosed by the classifier with high specificity and sensitivity in both the original and validation cohorts. The 87-base-pair reads could not distinguish some IMGT-functional V segments, including TRBV6-2 and TRBV6-3, so those segments were excluded. In a later genetic analysis, a missense DCLRE1C variant was associated with V-gene and J-gene trimming of TCR beta chains, and the association was replicated in an independent cohort. Roughly uniform sequencing depth across donors was assumed in presence/absence analyses, although this assumption may not hold. A later analysis associated 16,951 TCR beta sequences with specific HLA alleles at a false discovery rate of 0.05. The study gave a list of more than 150 TCR beta chains associated with cytomegalovirus. Correlated functional status among segregating V segments might be attributable to linkage disequilibrium, but an unknown experimental factor could not be ruled out. HLA typing was unavailable for some donors at each locus, so association tests used only the typed subset. In an earlier analysis of 450 to 750 of the donors, most TCR beta V segments appeared in productive rearrangements about 87% or about 30% of the time, broadly matching IMGT annotations. This cohort had only TCR beta chains sequenced, and the lack of alpha or paired-chain data limited which features could be detected. For the cohort, immune exposure information was limited to CMV serostatus. In a later analysis, most CMV-associated TCR beta chains were found to appear HLA-restricted, with HLA associations seemingly driven largely by CMV exposure. The authors suggested that the approach could potentially be generalized to other disease states and immunological phenotypes.

This chain joins TRBV11-1 to TRBJ2-7; the D gene identity is not certain. The clonotype comes from a man younger than 45 in good health and CMV-seronegative. What was sequenced was PBMCs. CDR3 protein: CASSLDMHEQYF. The DNA sequence is given as TGTGCCAGCAGCTTAGACATGCACGAGCAGTACTTC. Reference TRBV11-1 and TRBJ2-7 proteins supply the regions before and after the CDR3; the full variable domain is: EAEVAQSPRYKITEKSQAVAFWCDPISGHATLYWYRQILGQGPELLVQFQDESVVDDSQLPKDRFSAERLKGVDSTLKIQPAELGDSAMYLCASSLDMHEQYFGPGTRLTVT.